The entry below gives a single T cell receptor beta chain sequence along with its context. What it recognizes is unknown. The CDR3 runs to 13 residues. Germline CDR1 MNHEY, CDR2 SMNVEV (reference sequence). Trimming removed 5 bases at V and 3 bases at J, with 10 bases between. This specimen belongs to a study of OX40 agonist ivuxolimab in advanced cancers. Study overall: About 40% of patients had received prior checkpoint inhibitor therapy. Overall study findings and caveats: Relative to CD4+ cells, CD8+ T cells on average had more expanded clones. Dosing at 0.1 to 3.0 mg/kg was accompanied by clonal expansion of CD4+ and CD8+ blood T cells by week 6.

Profiling relied on immunoSEQ multiplex PCR, and the TCRdb table lists in-frame clones only, not all of them. This sample has tens of thousands of clones, with 84% found just once. The source of this sequence is an adult with an advanced solid tumor such as melanoma, head and neck, liver or kidney cancer. Sequenced here: CD4+ or CD8+ T cells sorted from blood, sampled in a trial of the OX40 agonist ivuxolimab. The V call is TRBV27, the J call TRBJ1-2, with D possibly matching TRBD1 (5 bases). In DNA form, the CDR3 reads TGTGCCAGCAGTCCGCAGGGCGACTATGGCTACACCTTC. Translated, it gives CASSPQGDYGYTF.